This is a list of T cell receptor beta chains from one sample in a study of blood T cell repertoires in COVID-19. The method was immunoSEQ multiplex PCR; TCRdb's version includes in-frame clones alone and lacks a portion of them. The sample carries roughly 360,000 clones, about 80% recorded once. The source material was peripheral blood. The receptors were gathered from a human donor with acute or convalescent COVID-19. The donor label of this sample is uncertain. Each CDR3 is given with its conserved first and last residue. The D gene is left open where the match is weak. Clone size is shown for a subset of rows, as once, few, many or a class of expanded clone.

d_gene: TRBD2; abundance: .; len: 15; v_gene: TRBV6-4; j_gene: TRBJ2-3; CDR3aa: CASSGTGTNTDTQYF; CDR3nt: TGTGCCAGCAGCGGAACCGGGACTAACACAGATACGCAGTATTTT
d_gene: TRBD1; abundance: .; len: 14; v_gene: TRBV11-2; j_gene: TRBJ1-2; CDR3aa: CASSRGDRLYGYTF; CDR3nt: TGTGCCAGCAGCCGTGGGGACAGATTATATGGCTACACCTTC
d_gene: TRBD1; abundance: .; len: 16; v_gene: TRBV7-2; j_gene: TRBJ2-1; CDR3aa: CASSPRGGGSYNEQFF; CDR3nt: TGTGCCAGCAGCCCGCGAGGGGGCGGTAGCTACAATGAGCAGTTCTTC
d_gene: .; abundance: .; len: 14; v_gene: TRBV9; j_gene: TRBJ1-6; CDR3aa: CASSPDPEGSPLHF; CDR3nt: TGTGCCAGCAGCCCAGACCCTGAGGGTTCACCCCTCCACTTT
d_gene: .; abundance: .; len: 15; v_gene: TRBV27; j_gene: TRBJ2-1; CDR3aa: CASSLETRASNEQFF; CDR3nt: TGTGCCAGCAGTTTGGAGACTAGGGCTTCCAATGAGCAGTTCTTC
d_gene: .; abundance: .; len: 15; v_gene: TRBV19; j_gene: TRBJ1-4; CDR3aa: CASSITTPRSEKLFF; CDR3nt: TGTGCCAGTAGTATCACGACCCCAAGGAGTGAAAAACTGTTTTTT
d_gene: TRBD2; abundance: once; len: 16; v_gene: TRBV5-6; j_gene: TRBJ2-2; CDR3aa: CASSLGLAGGTGELFF; CDR3nt: TGTGCCAGCAGCTTGGGGTTAGCGGGAGGCACCGGGGAGCTGTTTTTT
d_gene: .; abundance: few; len: 14; v_gene: TRBV7-8; j_gene: TRBJ1-1; CDR3aa: CASSLRVPGTEAFF; CDR3nt: TGTGCCAGCAGCTTAAGGGTTCCGGGAACTGAAGCTTTCTTT
d_gene: TRBD1; abundance: .; len: 13; v_gene: TRBV27; j_gene: TRBJ1-1; CDR3aa: CASSSIRTGKAFF; CDR3nt: TGTGCCAGCAGTTCCATAAGGACAGGGAAAGCTTTCTTT
d_gene: .; abundance: .; len: 13; v_gene: TRBV3-1/TRBV3-2; j_gene: TRBJ1-4; CDR3aa: CASSQRSGGELFF; CDR3nt: TGTGCCAGCAGCCAAAGATCAGGAGGGGAACTGTTTTTT
d_gene: .; abundance: .; len: 15; v_gene: TRBV27; j_gene: TRBJ1-2; CDR3aa: CASRTWRKGPDGYTF; CDR3nt: TGTGCCAGCAGAACTTGGCGAAAGGGGCCGGATGGCTACACCTTC
d_gene: TRBD1; abundance: .; len: 15; v_gene: TRBV28; j_gene: TRBJ1-1; CDR3aa: CASSLGGRGTAEAFF; CDR3nt: TGTGCCAGCAGTTTAGGCGGCAGGGGGACTGCTGAAGCTTTCTTT
d_gene: .; abundance: .; len: 15; v_gene: TRBV6-6; j_gene: TRBJ1-5; CDR3aa: CASSRLDGGNQPQHF; CDR3nt: TGTGCCAGCAGTCGCCTGGATGGAGGCAATCAGCCCCAGCATTTT
d_gene: TRBD2; abundance: .; len: 16; v_gene: TRBV4-2; j_gene: TRBJ2-1; CDR3aa: CASSQDRLAGVNEQFF; CDR3nt: TGTGCCAGCAGCCAAGATAGACTAGCGGGAGTGAATGAGCAGTTCTTC
d_gene: TRBD2; abundance: .; len: 17; v_gene: TRBV6-2/TRBV6-3; j_gene: TRBJ2-5; CDR3aa: CASSYFPSGGEQETQYF; CDR3nt: TGTGCCAGCAGTTACTTTCCTAGCGGGGGTGAACAAGAGACCCAGTACTTC
d_gene: .; abundance: .; len: 13; v_gene: TRBV9; j_gene: TRBJ1-6; CDR3aa: CASSVGPQIALHF; CDR3nt: TGTGCCAGCAGCGTAGGGCCCCAAATTGCCCTCCACTTT
d_gene: .; abundance: .; len: 14; v_gene: TRBV11-1; j_gene: TRBJ2-2; CDR3aa: CASSLGTGTGELFF; CDR3nt: TGTGCCAGCAGCTTAGGTACGGGAACCGGGGAGCTGTTTTTT
d_gene: .; abundance: few; len: 15; v_gene: TRBV5-4; j_gene: TRBJ1-1; CDR3aa: CASSLGRGDSTEAFF; CDR3nt: TGTGCCAGCAGCTTGGGTCGGGGGGATTCGACTGAAGCTTTCTTT
d_gene: TRBD2; abundance: .; len: 16; v_gene: TRBV3-1/TRBV3-2; j_gene: TRBJ2-5; CDR3aa: CASSQRTGGGQETQYF; CDR3nt: TGTGCCAGCAGCCAGCGAACGGGAGGAGGCCAAGAGACCCAGTACTTC
d_gene: TRBD2; abundance: .; len: 18; v_gene: TRBV5-1; j_gene: TRBJ2-1; CDR3aa: CASSILGSMAGGYNEQFF; CDR3nt: TGCGCCAGCAGCATATTGGGGAGTATGGCGGGAGGCTACAATGAGCAGTTCTTC
d_gene: TRBD1; abundance: .; len: 15; v_gene: TRBV18; j_gene: TRBJ1-1; CDR3aa: CASSPLSGGGTEAFF; CDR3nt: TGTGCCAGCTCACCACTTTCAGGGGGCGGCACTGAAGCTTTCTTT
d_gene: .; abundance: .; len: 15; v_gene: TRBV10-2; j_gene: TRBJ2-1; CDR3aa: CASSESGLPRNEQFF; CDR3nt: TGCGCCAGCAGTGAGTCGGGGCTCCCCCGCAATGAGCAGTTCTTC